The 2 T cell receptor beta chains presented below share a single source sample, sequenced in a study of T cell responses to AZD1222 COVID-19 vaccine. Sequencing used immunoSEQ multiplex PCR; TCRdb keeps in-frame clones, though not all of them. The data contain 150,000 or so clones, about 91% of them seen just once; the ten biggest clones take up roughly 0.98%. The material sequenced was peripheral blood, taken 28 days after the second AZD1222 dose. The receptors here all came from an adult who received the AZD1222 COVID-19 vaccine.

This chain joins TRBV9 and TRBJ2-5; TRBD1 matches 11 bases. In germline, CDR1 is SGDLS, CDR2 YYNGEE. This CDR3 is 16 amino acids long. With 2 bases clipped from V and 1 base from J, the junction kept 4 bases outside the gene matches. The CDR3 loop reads CASSVSGQGAQETQYF. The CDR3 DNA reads TGTGCCAGCAGCGTTTCCGGACAGGGGGCCCAAGAGACCCAGTACTTC.

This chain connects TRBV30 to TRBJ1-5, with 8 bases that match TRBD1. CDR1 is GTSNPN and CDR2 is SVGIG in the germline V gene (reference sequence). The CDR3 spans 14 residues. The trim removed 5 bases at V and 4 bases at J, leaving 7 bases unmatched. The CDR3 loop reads CAWGGTGRNQPQHF. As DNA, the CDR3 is TGTGCCTGGGGGGGGACAGGACGAAATCAGCCCCAGCATTTT.